These T cell receptor beta chains were read from a single sample in a study of T-cell memory formation after mild COVID-19. TCRdb analysed the 5' RACE reads with MiXCR anew, one entry per CDR3 protein. The sample lists over 300,000 distinct CDR3 sequences; less than 25% were seen once. Sequencing was carried out using PBMCs or a T cell subset sorted from them (not recorded which). These receptors were obtained from a man between 18 and 35 years old who had mild COVID-19 (a few samples of this study predate the infection). Cell type and time point are not known. Each CDR3 is given with its conserved first and last residue. D genes are given only for firm matches. Clone sizes are given selectively: once, few, many, or a class where the clone is expanded.

v_call,clone_size,d_call,j_call,cdr3_length,cdr3_nt,cdr3_aa
TRBV7-3,-,TRBD2,TRBJ2-2,17,TGTGCCAGCAGCTCACCCCCGGGACTAGCGCCCACCGGGGAGCTGTTTTTT,CASSSPPGLAPTGELFF
TRBV7-2,-,-,TRBJ2-1,13,TGTGCCAGTAGAGAGACAACCTACAATGAGCAGTTCTTC,CASRETTYNEQFF
TRBV10-2,few,-,TRBJ1-6,15,TGCGCCAGCAGTGAGAGGGCCCCCTATAATTCACCCCTCCACTTT,CASSERAPYNSPLHF
TRBV5-4,once,-,TRBJ2-3,15,TGTGCCAGCGGACCCAGGGCAACTAGCACAGATACGCAGTATTTT,CASGPRATSTDTQYF
TRBV5-1,few,-,TRBJ2-5,17,TGCGCCAGCAGCTTAAAACCTCGGACCACCAGCGGGGAGACCCAGTACTTC,CASSLKPRTTSGETQYF
TRBV5-1,-,TRBD1,TRBJ2-5,14,TGCGCCAGCAGCCAGACAGGGGGCAGCGAGACCCAGTACTTC,CASSQTGGSETQYF
TRBV7-2,-,TRBD2,TRBJ2-7,14,TGTGCCAGCAGCCGGACCGGGGGGGCCTACGAGCAGTACTTC,CASSRTGGAYEQYF
TRBV7-2,-,TRBD1,TRBJ1-1,13,TGTGCCAGCAGCTTATGGACAGGACGTGAAGCTTTCTTT,CASSLWTGREAFF
TRBV7-3,few,-,TRBJ2-1,15,TGTGCCAGCAGCCCCAGATGGGGTGACTACAATGAGCAGTTCTTC,CASSPRWGDYNEQFF
TRBV20-1,-,-,TRBJ2-1,11,TGCAGTGCTTTAGTACACAATGAGCAGTTCTTC,CSALVHNEQFF
TRBV24-1,-,-,TRBJ2-1,12,TGTGCCACCAGTGATTTGATGTATGAGCAGTTCTTC,CATSDLMYEQFF
TRBV7-2,few,-,TRBJ1-5,13,TGTGCCAGCAGCCCAACAGGGACTCAGCCCCAGCATTTT,CASSPTGTQPQHF
TRBV25-1,-,-,TRBJ1-1,15,TGTGCCAGCAGTCCGTTCCCTACGGGGGGGACTGAAGCTTTCTTT,CASSPFPTGGTEAFF
TRBV5-1,-,-,TRBJ2-5,15,TGCGCCAGCAGCTTGTACGCCAACGGGGAAGAGACCCAGTACTTC,CASSLYANGEETQYF
TRBV7-9,-,-,TRBJ2-1,10,TGTGCCAGCAGCATGGGACAGCAGTTCTTC,CASSMGQQFF
TRBV5-5,-,-,TRBJ1-4,14,TGTGCCAGCAGCCAAACCCGCCGCCTGAGAAAACTGTTTTTT,CASSQTRRLRKLFF
TRBV6-6,few,TRBD2,TRBJ2-7,12,TGTGCCGGCGGGGGGGGGACCTACGAGCAGTACTTC,CAGGGGTYEQYF
TRBV3-1,few,-,TRBJ2-3,15,TGTGCCAGCAGCCAAGCCCCCCTTTTCACAGATACGCAGTATTTT,CASSQAPLFTDTQYF
TRBV6-5,few,-,TRBJ1-6,13,TGTGCCAGCCACACAGGGAATAATTCACCCCTCCACTTT,CASHTGNNSPLHF
TRBV12-3/TRBV12-4,few,TRBD2,TRBJ2-1,12,TGTGCCAGCAGCCCTACTAGCGGAAATCAGTTCTTC,CASSPTSGNQFF
TRBV6-6,-,-,TRBJ2-3,14,TGTGCCAGCAGATTCGCGGGGAACACAGATACGCAGTATTTT,CASRFAGNTDTQYF
TRBV7-3,few,-,TRBJ1-1,14,TGTGCCAGCAGCTCGGGGTCTCCCAACACTGAAGCTTTCTTT,CASSSGSPNTEAFF
TRBV5-1,few,-,TRBJ2-7,15,TGCGCCAGCAGCTTGGCTTCGGGGCTCGCCTACGAGCAGTACTTC,CASSLASGLAYEQYF
TRBV5-1,-,-,TRBJ2-2,13,TGCGCCAGCACTGATGCGAACACCGGGGAGCTGTTTTTT,CASTDANTGELFF
TRBV4-1,few,-,TRBJ1-1,15,TGCGCCAGCAGCCCCCAAACTGTCCAGAACACTGAAGCTTTCTTT,CASSPQTVQNTEAFF
TRBV18,-,TRBD1,TRBJ1-2,13,TGTTCCAGCTCATCGGACAGGGACTATGGCTACACCTTC,CSSSSDRDYGYTF